This TCR beta chain was sequenced during a study of shared clonotypes between healthy human individuals. Deep-level running was used for the assay. Profiling relied on immunoSEQ multiplex PCR, and the TCRdb table lists in-frame clones only, not all of them. This table holds 980,000 or so clones, approximately 80% found once. Trimming removed 5 bases at V and 10 bases at J, with 18 bases between. Germline CDR1 SGHTA, CDR2 FQGNSA. This CDR3 has 14 amino acids. The sequence came from a man in his late teens or twenties in good health. The chain recombines TRBV7-2 with TRBJ2-1; TRBD1 might be the D (5 bases). Sequences were obtained from memory CD4+ T cells sorted from blood. Subset described: CD45RA-negative fraction. CDR3 DNA sequence: TGTGCCAGCAGCAGAGGTGGACAAGCCTACGAGCAGTTCTTC. This gives the protein CASSRGGQAYEQFF.